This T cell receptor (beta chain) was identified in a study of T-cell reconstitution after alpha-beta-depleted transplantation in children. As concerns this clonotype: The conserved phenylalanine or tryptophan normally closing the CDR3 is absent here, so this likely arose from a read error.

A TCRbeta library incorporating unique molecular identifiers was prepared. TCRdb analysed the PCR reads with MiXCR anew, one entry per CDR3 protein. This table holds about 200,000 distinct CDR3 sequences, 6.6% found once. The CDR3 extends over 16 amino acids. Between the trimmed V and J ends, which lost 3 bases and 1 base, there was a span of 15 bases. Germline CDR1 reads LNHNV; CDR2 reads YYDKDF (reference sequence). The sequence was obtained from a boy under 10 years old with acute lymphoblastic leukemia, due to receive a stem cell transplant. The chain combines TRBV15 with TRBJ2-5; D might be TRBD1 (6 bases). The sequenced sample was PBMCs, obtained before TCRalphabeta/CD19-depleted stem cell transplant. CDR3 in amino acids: CATSRQGTLAQETQYC. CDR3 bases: TGTGCCACCAGCAGGCAGGGGACGCTAGCCCAAGAGACCCAGTACTGC.